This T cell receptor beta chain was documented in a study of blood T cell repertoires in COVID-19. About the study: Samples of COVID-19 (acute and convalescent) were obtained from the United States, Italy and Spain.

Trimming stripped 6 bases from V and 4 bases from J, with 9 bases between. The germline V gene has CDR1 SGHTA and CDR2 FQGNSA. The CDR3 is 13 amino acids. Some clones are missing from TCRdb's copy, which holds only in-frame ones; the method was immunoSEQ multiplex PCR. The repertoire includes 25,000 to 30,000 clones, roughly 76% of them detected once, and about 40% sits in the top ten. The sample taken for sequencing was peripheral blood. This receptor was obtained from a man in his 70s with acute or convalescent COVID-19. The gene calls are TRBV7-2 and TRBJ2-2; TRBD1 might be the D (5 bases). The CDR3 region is CASRVGLTGELFF. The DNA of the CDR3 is TGTGCCAGCAGAGTGGGGCTCACCGGGGAGCTGTTTTTT. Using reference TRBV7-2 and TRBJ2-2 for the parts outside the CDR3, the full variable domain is GAGVSQSPSNKVTEKGKDVELRCDPISGHTALYWYRQSLGQGLEFLIYFQGNSAPDKSGLPSDRFSAERTGGSVSTLTIQRTQQEDSAVYLCASRVGLTGELFFGEGSRLTVL.